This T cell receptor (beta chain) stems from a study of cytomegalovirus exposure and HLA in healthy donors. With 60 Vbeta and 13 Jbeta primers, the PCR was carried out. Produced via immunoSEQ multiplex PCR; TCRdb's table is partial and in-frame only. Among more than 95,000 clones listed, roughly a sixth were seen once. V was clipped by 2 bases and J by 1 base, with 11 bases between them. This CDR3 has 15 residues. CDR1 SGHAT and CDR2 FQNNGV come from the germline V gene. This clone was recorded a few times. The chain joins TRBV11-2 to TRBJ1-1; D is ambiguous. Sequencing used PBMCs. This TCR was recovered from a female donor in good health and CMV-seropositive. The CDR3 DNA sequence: TGTGCCAGCAGCTTACGGCCGGGAGCGAACACTGAAGCTTTCTTT. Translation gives CASSLRPGANTEAFF.